Below, 16 T cell receptor beta chains from the same sample are listed, as sequenced in a study of blood T cell repertoires in COVID-19 (dated by TCRdb to about 2020). The library came from the immunoSEQ multiplex PCR assay. Here the immuneACCESS table is served through TCRdb, limited to in-frame sequences with V and J called. Missing clones are a known gap in these copies; in checked studies unresolved V genes cover under half, and the rest lacks a known reason. Within this sample are fewer than 350,000 clones, with 65% to 90% of them counted one time only. 7.2% of the sample is held by the ten biggest clonotypes. Sequenced input: peripheral blood. The receptors originated from a human donor in a cohort sampled during active COVID-19.

Only one count was recorded for this clone. The V and J genes are TRBV7-9 and TRBJ2-2; perhaps TRBD1 as D (6 bases). The V end lost 4 bases, the J end lost 1 base, and 10 bases lay between the germline ends. The CDR3 extends over 15 amino acids. Germline V gene data show CDR1 as SEHNR and CDR2 as FQNEAQ (reference sequence). The CDR3 sequence is CASSWTTGNTGELFF. The CDR3 coding sequence is TGTGCCAGCAGCTGGACGACAGGGAACACCGGGGAGCTGTTTTTT.

This chain joins TRBV27 and TRBJ2-5, with TRBD2 identical over 13 bases. V gave up 5 bases and J gave up 2 bases; unmatched junction bases: 8. This CDR3 is built from 17 residues. The germline V gene has CDR1 MNHEY and CDR2 SMNVEV (reference sequence). CDR3 bases: TGTGCCAGCAGTCCAAGACTAGCGGGGGGATCTCAAGAGACCCAGTACTTC. Translating it yields CASSPRLAGGSQETQYF.

This chain uses TRBV3-1 (or the pseudogene TRBV3-2) with TRBJ1-1; TRBD1 matches 9 bases. Germline V gene sequence: CDR1 LGHDT, CDR2 YNNKEL (reference sequence). CDR3 length equals 17 residues. Losses at the gene ends were 5 bases for V and 4 bases for J; bases not matched to a gene: 14. This CDR3 is CASSAQVLQGAGTEAFF. DNA of the CDR3: TGTGCCAGCAGCGCACAAGTCCTACAGGGGGCTGGCACTGAAGCTTTCTTT.

The genes are TRBV5-6 and TRBJ2-2; 8 bases fit TRBD2. J lost 6 bases, V lost 2 bases, and 9 bases had no gene match. Germline V gene data show CDR1 as SGHDT and CDR2 as YYEEEE. The CDR3 runs to 16 residues. This CDR3 is CASSLMVVGGAGELFF. CDR3 in DNA: TGTGCCAGCAGCTTAATGGTGGTCGGGGGGGCCGGGGAGCTGTTTTTT. Based on the CDR3 plus reference TRBV5-6 and TRBJ2-2, the full variable domain is DAGVTQSPTHLIKTRGQQVTLRCSPKSGHDTVSWYQQALGQGPQFIFQYYEEEERQRGNFPDRFSGHQFPNYSSELNVNALLLGDSALYLCASSLMVVGGAGELFFGEGSRLTVL.

The V and J genes are TRBV2 and TRBJ1-1; D unresolved. This CDR3 is built from 11 residues. CDR1 SNHLY and CDR2 FYNNEI come from the germline V gene. V was shortened by 1 base and J by 6 bases, with 3 bases between the two germline ends. CDR3 protein: CASSEVSEAFF. For the CDR3, the DNA is TGTGCCAGCAGTGAAGTCTCTGAAGCTTTCTTT.

The V and J genes are TRBV10-2 and TRBJ1-5; possible D gene TRBD1, 6 bases. The germline V gene encodes CDR1 WSHSY and CDR2 SAAADI. Trimming stripped 6 bases from V and 3 bases from J, with 6 bases between. The CDR3 consists of 12 residues. CDR3 DNA: TGCGCCAGCAGGGGGGCCAATCAGCCCCAGCATTTT. It yields the protein CASRGANQPQHF.

CDR3 nucleotide sequence: TGCGCCAGCAGCTTGGGGACAGGGAACATTCAGTACTTC. It is translated as CASSLGTGNIQYF. The J gene is TRBJ2-4, the V gene TRBV5-1; 8 bases match TRBD1. V lost 0 bases, J lost 7 bases, and 0 bases stayed unmatched. Germline loops: CDR1 SGHRS, CDR2 YFSETQ. This CDR3 is built from 13 residues.

This clone was seen more than once but under ten times. The V gene is TRBV5-1, the J gene TRBJ1-2, with TRBD1 matching over 9 bases. Trimming at V came to 4 bases and at J to 8 bases, leaving 3 bases not matched to a gene. CDR1 SGHRS and CDR2 YFSETQ come from the germline V gene. This CDR3 region has 12 residues. CDR3 sequence (DNA): TGCGCCAGCAGCAGGACAGGGGAGGGCTACACCTTC. Translation: CASSRTGEGYTF.

The CDR3 DNA reads TGTGCCAGCTCACCGGCGGTTGCAACTAATGAAAAACTGTTTTTT. Its protein is CASSPAVATNEKLFF. V gene TRBV18 combines with J gene TRBJ1-4; no clear D gene. Germline CDR1 reads KGHSH; CDR2 reads LQKENI. This CDR3 region has 15 residues. V gave up 3 bases and J gave up 0 bases, with 8 bases separating them.

In the case of this clone: No DNA is shown, since the ends of the CDR3 on it are uncertain; the CDR3 is the one TCRdb lists. V gene TRBV21-1 combines with J gene TRBJ1-2; the table's D call, TRBD1, has no DNA check behind it. TRBV21-1 is annotated as a pseudogene. A total of 19 residues make up the CDR3, ends included. CDR3 region: CASSKRVGTGIGKNYGYTF.

A single count supports this clone. The chain is built from TRBV7-2 and TRBJ2-7; 9 nucleotides match TRBD2. The CDR3 sequence is 17 residues long. V was pared by 6 bases and J by 2 bases, with 14 bases of the junction left unmatched. The V gene's germline CDR1 is SGHTA and CDR2 FQGNSA. CDR3 nucleotides: TGTGCCAGCAGTCGCCCTTGGGTAGCGGGGGCCCCCTACGAGCAGTACTTC. Translating it yields CASSRPWVAGAPYEQYF.

This clone was detected a few times. V and J are TRBV21-1 and TRBJ2-7; the D call of TRBD2 is as the table states it, not checked on the DNA. TRBV21-1 is a pseudogene segment. This CDR3 has 13 residues. The CDR3 loop is CASSKAGGYEQYF. CDR3 nucleotides: TGTGCCAGCAGCAAAGCGGGGGGGTACGAGCAGTACTTC.

A few counts support this clone. The genes are TRBV2 and TRBJ2-1; D ambiguous. The CDR3 has 13 amino acids. Trimming stripped 1 base from V and 4 bases from J, with 5 bases between. Per germline, CDR1 SNHLY and CDR2 FYNNEI. CDR3 nucleotides: TGTGCCAGCAGTGAAGGGAGTTACAATGAGCAGTTCTTC. It is translated as CASSEGSYNEQFF.

V gene TRBV11-2 combines with J gene TRBJ1-5; D remains ambiguous. The V gene lost 5 bases and the J gene lost 6 bases, with 14 bases spanning the gap. Germline CDR1 is SGHAT and CDR2 is FQNNGV. The length of the CDR3 is 14 residues. This CDR3 is CASSATSGGQPQHF. The CDR3 bases are TGTGCCAGCAGCGCAACAAGTGGAGGTCAGCCCCAGCATTTT.

V and J are TRBV15 and TRBJ1-4, with D possibly being TRBD1 (5 bases). This CDR3 is built from 18 residues. CDR1 LNHNV and CDR2 YYDKDF come from the germline V gene (reference sequence). V lost 3 bases to trimming and J lost 0 bases, with 17 bases between them. CDR3 DNA: TGTGCCACCAGCAGGGGCCATAGACAGATTGCAACTAATGAAAAACTGTTTTTT. Protein: CATSRGHRQIATNEKLFF.

The CDR3 sequence is CASSEDRGHVGGNQPQHF. The CDR3 bases are TGTGCCAGCAGTGAAGACAGGGGGCATGTTGGAGGCAATCAGCCCCAGCATTTT. The rearrangement uses TRBV6-1 and TRBJ1-5; TRBD1 matches 9 bases. The CDR3 is made up of 18 amino acids. Germline assignment: CDR1 MNHNS and CDR2 SASEGT. V shed 1 base and J 2 bases; nucleotides not matched to a gene: 9.